A selection of T cell receptor beta chains follows, all from one sample in a study of blood T cells in healthy people across ages. TCRdb used MiXCR to reprocess the 5' RACE reads, holding one entry per CDR3 protein. Of about 680,000 distinct CDR3 sequences in the sample, 45% to 50% are singletons; the top ten hold 30% to 35%. Sample: blood. These receptors came from an older woman in good health. Both conserved end residues are part of each CDR3. The D gene is left open where the match is weak. A clone size is listed for some rows: how often the clone was seen (once, few, many), or a class if it is expanded.

CDR3 protein: CASSLGGTHSYEQYF
CDR3 DNA: TGTGCCAGCTCACTCGGAGGGACGCACTCCTACGAGCAGTACTTC
J gene: TRBJ2-7
D gene: -
clone size: few
V gene: TRBV18

CDR3 protein: CAIRQGSSYEQYF
CDR3 DNA: TGTGCCATCAGACAGGGAAGCTCCTACGAGCAGTACTTC
J gene: TRBJ2-7
D gene: -
clone size: -
V gene: TRBV10-3

CDR3 protein: CASSYDVNYGYTF
CDR3 DNA: TGCGCCAGCAGCTACGACGTGAACTATGGCTACACCTTC
J gene: TRBJ1-2
D gene: -
clone size: -
V gene: TRBV5-1

CDR3 protein: CASSGGILGTDTQYF
CDR3 DNA: TGCGCCAGCAGCGGAGGGATTTTGGGCACAGATACGCAGTATTTT
J gene: TRBJ2-3
D gene: -
clone size: -
V gene: TRBV5-1

CDR3 protein: CATSDANSGRVVEQFF
CDR3 DNA: TGTGCCACCAGTGATGCAAATAGCGGGAGGGTGGTTGAGCAGTTCTTC
J gene: TRBJ2-1
D gene: TRBD2
clone size: few
V gene: TRBV24-1

CDR3 protein: CSARQAGGWRNNEQFF
CDR3 DNA: TGCAGTGCTAGACAAGCGGGAGGGTGGAGGAACAATGAGCAGTTCTTC
J gene: TRBJ2-1
D gene: TRBD2
clone size: -
V gene: TRBV20-1

CDR3 protein: CATSESNGGANVLTF
CDR3 DNA: TGTGCCACCAGTGAGTCCAACGGCGGGGCCAACGTCCTGACTTTC
J gene: TRBJ2-6
D gene: -
clone size: -
V gene: TRBV24-1

CDR3 protein: CASSPGARGETPYF
CDR3 DNA: TGTGCCAGCAGCCCAGGAGCCAGAGGGGAGACCCCGTACTTC
J gene: TRBJ2-5
D gene: -
clone size: once
V gene: TRBV7-7

CDR3 protein: CASRGITGNTEAFF
CDR3 DNA: TGTGCCAGCAGGGGGATAACAGGGAACACTGAAGCTTTCTTT
J gene: TRBJ1-1
D gene: -
clone size: -
V gene: TRBV28

CDR3 protein: CASSLVTGGQETQYF
CDR3 DNA: TGCGCCAGCAGCTTGGTTACAGGGGGCCAAGAGACCCAGTACTTC
J gene: TRBJ2-5
D gene: TRBD1
clone size: -
V gene: TRBV5-1

CDR3 protein: CATSRAGAKVHNIQYF
CDR3 DNA: TGTGCCACCAGCAGAGCCGGAGCCAAGGTACACAACATTCAGTACTTC
J gene: TRBJ2-4
D gene: -
clone size: few
V gene: TRBV15

CDR3 protein: CSARDPGGGTYEQYF
CDR3 DNA: TGCAGTGCTAGAGATCCGGGCGGGGGTACCTACGAGCAGTACTTC
J gene: TRBJ2-7
D gene: TRBD2
clone size: few
V gene: TRBV20-1

CDR3 protein: CASRWGPALYEQYF
CDR3 DNA: TGTGCCAGCAGATGGGGACCAGCACTCTACGAGCAGTACTTC
J gene: TRBJ2-7
D gene: -
clone size: -
V gene: TRBV7-2

CDR3 protein: CASSQGTSGRQETQYF
CDR3 DNA: TGTGCCAGCAGCCAGGGGACTAGCGGGAGACAAGAGACCCAGTACTTC
J gene: TRBJ2-5
D gene: TRBD2
clone size: few
V gene: TRBV4-2

CDR3 protein: CASRRQGNYGYTF
CDR3 DNA: TGTGCCAGCAGACGCCAGGGGAACTATGGCTACACCTTC
J gene: TRBJ1-2
D gene: -
clone size: -
V gene: TRBV27

CDR3 protein: CASSLSRVGGTTNYGYTF
CDR3 DNA: TGTGCCAGCAGTTTATCGAGAGTTGGGGGGACAACTAACTATGGCTACACCTTC
J gene: TRBJ1-2
D gene: -
clone size: -
V gene: TRBV27

CDR3 protein: CAIRAGGDYGYTF
CDR3 DNA: TGTGCCATCAGGGCCGGAGGGGACTATGGCTACACCTTC
J gene: TRBJ1-2
D gene: -
clone size: -
V gene: TRBV10-3

CDR3 protein: CASSMGPADDYEQYF
CDR3 DNA: TGTGCCAGCAGCATGGGACCGGCGGACGACTACGAGCAGTACTTC
J gene: TRBJ2-7
D gene: -
clone size: -
V gene: TRBV9

CDR3 protein: CASSFSETMNTEAFF
CDR3 DNA: TGTGCCAGCAGTTTTTCTGAAACAATGAACACTGAAGCTTTCTTT
J gene: TRBJ1-1
D gene: -
clone size: -
V gene: TRBV12-3/TRBV12-4

CDR3 protein: CASSQNRGNRGGYTF
CDR3 DNA: TGCGCCAGCAGCCAGAACAGGGGAAACAGGGGTGGCTACACCTTC
J gene: TRBJ1-2
D gene: TRBD1
clone size: -
V gene: TRBV4-3

CDR3 protein: CASSYGLGTDTQYF
CDR3 DNA: TGTGCCAGCAGCTACGGACTAGGCACAGATACGCAGTATTTT
J gene: TRBJ2-3
D gene: TRBD2
clone size: -
V gene: TRBV7-3

CDR3 protein: CATSGQLNYGYTF
CDR3 DNA: TGTGCCACCAGCGGACAGCTAAACTATGGCTACACCTTC
J gene: TRBJ1-2
D gene: -
clone size: -
V gene: TRBV15

CDR3 protein: CSVEGRGALYQETQYF
CDR3 DNA: TGCAGCGTTGAGGGTCGCGGGGCACTGTACCAAGAGACCCAGTACTTC
J gene: TRBJ2-5
D gene: -
clone size: few
V gene: TRBV29-1

CDR3 protein: CASSELADSYNEQFF
CDR3 DNA: TGTGCCAGCAGCGAACTAGCGGACTCCTACAATGAGCAGTTCTTC
J gene: TRBJ2-1
D gene: TRBD2
clone size: -
V gene: TRBV11-1

CDR3 protein: CASSLSLAGVVEQYF
CDR3 DNA: TGTGCCAGCAGCTTGTCACTAGCGGGAGTAGTGGAGCAGTACTTC
J gene: TRBJ2-5
D gene: TRBD2
clone size: -
V gene: TRBV5-8

CDR3 protein: CASSYVGNEQYF
CDR3 DNA: TGTGCCAGCAGTTATGTGGGCAATGAGCAGTACTTC
J gene: TRBJ2-7
D gene: -
clone size: -
V gene: TRBV6-2/TRBV6-3

CDR3 protein: CASRSGSGETQYF
CDR3 DNA: TGTGCCAGCAGAAGCGGGAGTGGGGAGACCCAGTACTTC
J gene: TRBJ2-5
D gene: TRBD2
clone size: -
V gene: TRBV5-4

CDR3 protein: CASSLLGNYGYTF
CDR3 DNA: TGTGCCAGCAGTTTATTAGGGAACTATGGCTACACCTTC
J gene: TRBJ1-2
D gene: -
clone size: few
V gene: TRBV28

CDR3 protein: CASSLQGGTGKTDEQYF
CDR3 DNA: TGTGCCAGCAGTTTACAGGGGGGGACAGGGAAGACCGACGAGCAGTACTTC
J gene: TRBJ2-7
D gene: TRBD1
clone size: few
V gene: TRBV28

CDR3 protein: CSARVMGTGKTEAFF
CDR3 DNA: TGCAGTGCTAGAGTAATGGGGACAGGGAAGACTGAAGCTTTCTTT
J gene: TRBJ1-1
D gene: TRBD1
clone size: -
V gene: TRBV20-1

CDR3 protein: CASRYGSLYNEQFF
CDR3 DNA: TGTGCCAGCAGATACGGGAGTTTATACAATGAGCAGTTCTTC
J gene: TRBJ2-1
D gene: -
clone size: -
V gene: TRBV2

CDR3 protein: CASSHTRGSYEQYF
CDR3 DNA: TGTGCCAGCAGCCATACCAGGGGATCCTACGAGCAGTACTTC
J gene: TRBJ2-7
D gene: -
clone size: -
V gene: TRBV11-2

CDR3 protein: CASSLLKTSGSYEQYF
CDR3 DNA: TGTGCCAGCAGTTTACTAAAGACTAGCGGTTCCTACGAGCAGTACTTC
J gene: TRBJ2-7
D gene: TRBD2
clone size: -
V gene: TRBV27

CDR3 protein: CASSPRQGMNTEAFF
CDR3 DNA: TGTGCCAGCAGTCCAAGGCAGGGAATGAACACTGAAGCTTTCTTT
J gene: TRBJ1-1
D gene: -
clone size: few
V gene: TRBV18

CDR3 protein: CSATRGIEEKLFF
CDR3 DNA: TGCAGTGCTACCCGGGGAATCGAAGAAAAACTGTTTTTT
J gene: TRBJ1-4
D gene: -
clone size: few
V gene: TRBV20-1

CDR3 protein: CASSFSPGQGFRGQYF
CDR3 DNA: TGTGCCAGCAGCTTTTCACCGGGACAGGGATTCCGCGGGCAGTACTTC
J gene: TRBJ2-5
D gene: TRBD1
clone size: -
V gene: TRBV7-2

CDR3 protein: CATSSSTSGYNEQFF
CDR3 DNA: TGTGCCACCAGCTCCTCGACTAGCGGTTACAATGAGCAGTTCTTC
J gene: TRBJ2-1
D gene: TRBD2
clone size: many
V gene: TRBV15

CDR3 protein: CASSFLGTGGANTEAFF
CDR3 DNA: TGTGCCAGCAGTTTTCTAGGGACAGGGGGGGCGAACACTGAAGCTTTCTTT
J gene: TRBJ1-1
D gene: TRBD1
clone size: -
V gene: TRBV6-5

CDR3 protein: CASSDGLLSYEQYF
CDR3 DNA: TGTGCCAGCAGCGACGGACTACTGTCCTACGAGCAGTACTTC
J gene: TRBJ2-7
D gene: -
clone size: -
V gene: TRBV9

CDR3 protein: CASSPTVRTSGRDTQYF
CDR3 DNA: TGCGCCAGCAGCCCGACCGTACGGACTAGCGGGAGAGATACGCAGTATTTT
J gene: TRBJ2-3
D gene: TRBD2
clone size: once
V gene: TRBV5-1

CDR3 protein: CSVEGQGAYNEQYF
CDR3 DNA: TGCAGCGTTGAAGGGCAGGGCGCCTACAATGAGCAGTACTTC
J gene: TRBJ2-5
D gene: -
clone size: -
V gene: TRBV29-1

CDR3 protein: CSAPRGLGGYTF
CDR3 DNA: TGCAGTGCGCCCAGGGGGCTGGGGGGCTACACCTTC
J gene: TRBJ1-2
D gene: TRBD1
clone size: few
V gene: TRBV20-1

CDR3 protein: CASSLRDLPSKQYF
CDR3 DNA: TGTGCCAGCAGCCTCCGGGACTTACCCTCTAAGCAGTACTTC
J gene: TRBJ2-5
D gene: -
clone size: -
V gene: TRBV7-2

CDR3 protein: CASSPVYSNTEAFF
CDR3 DNA: TGTGCCAGCAGCCCAGTCTACTCGAACACTGAAGCTTTCTTT
J gene: TRBJ1-1
D gene: -
clone size: -
V gene: TRBV3-1

CDR3 protein: CASSQDLAGASYNEQFF
CDR3 DNA: TGCGCCAGCAGCCAAGACCTAGCGGGCGCATCCTACAATGAGCAGTTCTTC
J gene: TRBJ2-1
D gene: TRBD2
clone size: -
V gene: TRBV4-3

CDR3 protein: CAWSRKGMNSYEQYF
CDR3 DNA: TGTGCCTGGAGTAGAAAAGGGATGAATAGCTACGAGCAGTACTTC
J gene: TRBJ2-7
D gene: -
clone size: -
V gene: TRBV30

CDR3 protein: CASSLVPSGRVYEQYF
CDR3 DNA: TGTGCCAGCAGCTTGGTCCCTAGCGGGAGAGTCTACGAGCAGTACTTC
J gene: TRBJ2-7
D gene: TRBD2
clone size: -
V gene: TRBV5-5

CDR3 protein: CASSLSAVSSYEQYF
CDR3 DNA: TGTGCCAGCAGCTTATCGGCTGTCAGCTCCTACGAGCAGTACTTC
J gene: TRBJ2-7
D gene: -
clone size: few
V gene: TRBV7-3

CDR3 protein: CATSQETDTQYF
CDR3 DNA: TGTGCCACCAGTCAGGAAACAGATACGCAGTATTTT
J gene: TRBJ2-3
D gene: -
clone size: -
V gene: TRBV24-1

CDR3 protein: CASSFMRSLADTQYF
CDR3 DNA: TGTGCCAGCAGTTTTATGCGGAGTCTCGCAGATACGCAGTATTTT
J gene: TRBJ2-3
D gene: -
clone size: few
V gene: TRBV12-3/TRBV12-4